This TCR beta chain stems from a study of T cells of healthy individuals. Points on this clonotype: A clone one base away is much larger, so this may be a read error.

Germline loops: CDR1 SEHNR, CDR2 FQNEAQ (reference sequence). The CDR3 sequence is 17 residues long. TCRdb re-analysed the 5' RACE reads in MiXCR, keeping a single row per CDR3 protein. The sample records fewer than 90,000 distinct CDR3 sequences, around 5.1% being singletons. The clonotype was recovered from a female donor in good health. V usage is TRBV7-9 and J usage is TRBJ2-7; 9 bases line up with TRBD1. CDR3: CVSSPSPGQGSSYEQYF. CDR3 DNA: TGTGTCAGCAGCCCATCCCCGGGACAGGGAAGCTCCTACGAGCAGTACTTC.